The TCR beta chain under discussion was sequenced for a study of T cell changes during pregnancy in multiple sclerosis. Here immunoSEQ multiplex PCR was the method, and the copy in TCRdb shows in-frame clones only, minus some. Of more than 70,000 clones listed, about nine tenths are singletons. CDR1 and CDR2 (germline): SGHVS, FNYEAQ. The CDR3 has 15 amino acids. V lost 2 bases and J 0 bases, leaving 8 bases between the germline ends. The receptor comes from a female donor in good health, enrolled as a control in a pregnancy study. The V call is TRBV7-6, the J call TRBJ1-3; TRBD1 might be the D (5 bases). Sequencing used peripheral blood, obtained after pregnancy. Written as DNA, the CDR3 is TGTGCCAGCAGCTTAAGGGGTGGCTCTGGAAACACCATATATTTT. It translates to CASSLRGGSGNTIYF.